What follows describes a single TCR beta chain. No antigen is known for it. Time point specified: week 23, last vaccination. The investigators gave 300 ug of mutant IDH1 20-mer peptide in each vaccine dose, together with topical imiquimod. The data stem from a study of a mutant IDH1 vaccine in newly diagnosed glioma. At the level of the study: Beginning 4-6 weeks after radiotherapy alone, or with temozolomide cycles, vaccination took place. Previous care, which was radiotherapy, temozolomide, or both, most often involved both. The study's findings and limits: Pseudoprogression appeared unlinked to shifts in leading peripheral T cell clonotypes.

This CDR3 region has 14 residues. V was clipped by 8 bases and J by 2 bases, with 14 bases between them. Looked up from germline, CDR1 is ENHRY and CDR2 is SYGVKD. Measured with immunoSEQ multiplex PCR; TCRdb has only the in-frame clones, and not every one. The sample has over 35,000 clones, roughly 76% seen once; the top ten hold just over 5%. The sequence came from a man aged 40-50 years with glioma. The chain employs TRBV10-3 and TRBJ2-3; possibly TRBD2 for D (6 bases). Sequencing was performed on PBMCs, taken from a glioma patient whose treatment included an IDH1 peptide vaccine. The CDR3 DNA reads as TGTGCCATCCTACTGGAGGGGACCACAGATACGCAGTATTTT. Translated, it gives CAILLEGTTDTQYF.